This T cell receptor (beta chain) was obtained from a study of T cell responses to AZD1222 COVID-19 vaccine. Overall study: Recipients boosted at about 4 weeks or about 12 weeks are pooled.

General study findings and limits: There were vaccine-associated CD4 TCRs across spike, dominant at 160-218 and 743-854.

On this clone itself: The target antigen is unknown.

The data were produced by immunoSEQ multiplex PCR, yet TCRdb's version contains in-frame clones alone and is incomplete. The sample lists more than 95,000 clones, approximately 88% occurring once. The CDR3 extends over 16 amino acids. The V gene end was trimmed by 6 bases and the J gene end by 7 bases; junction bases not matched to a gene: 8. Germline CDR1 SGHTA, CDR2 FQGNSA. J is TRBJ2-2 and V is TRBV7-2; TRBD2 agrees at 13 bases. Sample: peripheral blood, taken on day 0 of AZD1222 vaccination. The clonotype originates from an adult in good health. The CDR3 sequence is CASRPPGLAGYGELFF. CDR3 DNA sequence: TGTGCCAGCAGACCGCCGGGACTAGCGGGGTACGGGGAGCTGTTTTTT.